The 30 T cell receptor beta chains reported below all come from one sample, sequenced in a study of blood T cell repertoires in COVID-19. The assay was immunoSEQ multiplex PCR, and TCRdb's table has in-frame clones only and misses some. The table includes 390,000 or so clones, about 89% detected once. Sequencing used peripheral blood. These receptors were taken from a woman in her twenties or thirties with COVID-19, enrolled during active disease.

This clone was detected a few times. J is TRBJ2-2 and V is TRBV7-2; D ambiguous. CDR3 size: 16 residues. Germline V gene lookup returns CDR1 SGHTA and CDR2 FQGNSA. The V end was cut by 1 base, the J end by 0 bases, with 9 bases between. CDR3 sequence (DNA): TGTGCCAGCAGCTTAGATCATTCGGCGAACACCGGGGAGCTGTTTTTT. Amino acids: CASSLDHSANTGELFF.

The chain couples TRBV5-4 to TRBJ1-5, with 8 bases lining up with TRBD1. The germline V gene encodes CDR1 SGHNT and CDR2 YYREEE (reference sequence). This CDR3 contains 16 residues. The ends lost 3 bases at V and 5 bases at J; junction bases unmatched: 10. In DNA form, the CDR3 reads TGTGCCAGCAGCTGGAGCCACAGGGGGAAGGATCAGCCCCAGCATTTT. It specifies CASSWSHRGKDQPQHF.

With respect to this clone: The junction departs from germline at one end; a sequencing error may be responsible. The V gene is TRBV7-7, the J gene TRBJ2-1; D may be TRBD2 (5 bases). Germline V gives CDR1 SSHAT, CDR2 FNYEAQ (reference sequence). This CDR3 spans 13 amino acids. This chain's CDR3 is CASSLVRESEQFF. In DNA form, the CDR3 reads TGTGCTAGCAGCTTAGTTCGGGAAAGTGAGCAGTTCTTC.

The V call is TRBV3-1 (or the pseudogene TRBV3-2), the J call TRBJ1-3; unclear D gene. With 1 base removed from V and 0 bases from J, the gap between germline ends came to 10 bases. Germline-derived CDR1 and CDR2 are LGHDT and YNNKEL (reference sequence). The CDR3 covers 16 residues. The CDR3 bases are TGTGCCAGCAGCCAAGTTGGCGGCCACTCTGGAAACACCATATATTTT. Translated: CASSQVGGHSGNTIYF.

The chain links TRBV6-2 or TRBV6-3 to TRBJ1-5; a possible D gene is TRBD2 (6 bases). The J call is in doubt because the DNA end fits TRBJ2-3 better. Germline CDR1 reads MNHEY; CDR2 reads SVGEGT. The CDR3 has 13 residues. CDR3 loop: CASSYSGGQPQYF. As DNA, the CDR3 is TGTGCCAGCAGTTACTCGGGGGGTCAGCCCCAGTATTTT.

The V and J genes are TRBV28 and TRBJ1-5; 11 bases are a match to TRBD1. J gave up 3 bases and V 1 base, and 11 bases lay outside the gene matches. The CDR3 runs 19 residues. CDR1 and CDR2 (germline): MDHEN, SYDVKM. The CDR3 nucleotides are TGTGCCAGCAGTTTATTATATTTTCGGGACAGGGGGTACAATCAGCCCCAGCATTTT. The encoded protein is CASSLLYFRDRGYNQPQHF.

The genes are TRBV27 and TRBJ2-2, with D possibly being TRBD2 (6 bases). V lost 2 bases and J 0 bases, leaving 13 bases between the germline ends. The CDR3 sequence is 17 residues long. From germline, CDR1 is MNHEY and CDR2 SMNVEV (reference sequence). CDR3 loop: CASSLGDGGANTGELFF. CDR3 bases: TGTGCCAGCAGTTTAGGGGACGGGGGAGCGAACACCGGGGAGCTGTTTTTT.

CDR3 loop: CASSLAQAYVDTQYF. DNA of the CDR3: TGTGCCAGCAGCTTAGCCCAAGCCTATGTAGATACGCAGTATTTT. The V call is TRBV7-8, the J call TRBJ2-3; D unresolved. The germline V and J ends were trimmed by 0 bases and 5 bases, with 12 bases remaining between them. Per the germline V gene, CDR1 is SGHVS and CDR2 is FQNEAQ. The CDR3 covers 15 residues.

The rearrangement links TRBV11-3 to TRBJ2-1, with D hard to call. Germline V CDR1 and CDR2: SGHNT, YENEEA. V lost 3 bases and J lost 5, with 11 bases in between. This CDR3 region has 14 residues. In nucleotides, the CDR3 is TGTGCCAGCAGCTTGCACGGAGAGAACAATGAGCAGTTCTTC. The encoded protein is CASSLHGENNEQFF.

The J gene is TRBJ2-3, the V gene TRBV9; TRBD2 matches at 9 bases. Germline assignment: CDR1 SGDLS and CDR2 YYNGEE. This CDR3 comprises 15 residues. V shed 3 bases, J shed 3 bases, and the junction held 5 bases outside the gene matches. The CDR3 here is CASSAAGGLTDTQYF. The CDR3 DNA reads as TGTGCCAGCAGCGCGGCGGGAGGGTTGACAGATACGCAGTATTTT.

J is TRBJ2-1 and V is TRBV6-5, with D possibly TRBD2 on 6 matching bases. CDR1 and CDR2 from the germline V gene are MNHEY and SVGAGI. The CDR3 has 11 residues. V lost 7 bases, J lost 9 bases, and 10 bases lay in between. CDR3 in amino acids: CASKTGGEQFF. CDR3 nucleotides: TGTGCCAGCAAGACCGGGGGTGAGCAGTTCTTC.

This chain uses TRBV25-1 with TRBJ1-1; TRBD1 matches at 11 bases. V shed 0 bases, J shed 7 bases, and the junction held 1 base outside the gene matches. This CDR3 has 14 amino acids. In germline, CDR1 is MGHDK, CDR2 SYGVNS. CDR3 amino acids: CASSEYGTGGEAFF. The DNA for the CDR3 is TGTGCCAGCAGTGAATATGGGACAGGGGGTGAAGCTTTCTTT. Based on the CDR3 plus reference TRBV25-1 and TRBJ1-1, the full variable domain is EADIYQTPRYLVIGTGKKITLECSQTMGHDKMYWYQQDPGMELHLIHYSYGVNSTEKGDLSSESTVSRIRTEHFPLTLESARPSHTSQYLCASSEYGTGGEAFFGQGTRLTVV.

This clone was counted a few times. The gene calls are TRBV6-5 and TRBJ1-2, with a weak D call TRBD1 (5 bases). Germline V lookup: CDR1 MNHEY, CDR2 SVGAGI. The CDR3 totals 12 residues. Trimming removed 6 bases from V and 5 bases from J, with 10 bases in between. CDR3 residues: CASSDAGYGYTF. In nucleotides, the CDR3 is TGTGCCAGCAGCGACGCAGGGTATGGCTACACCTTC.

V usage is TRBV10-3 and J usage is TRBJ2-2; 7 bases are shared with TRBD2. CDR1 is ENHRY and CDR2 is SYGVKD in the germline V gene. V lost 4 bases and J lost 0; bases outside the gene matches: 5. The CDR3 is 16 amino acids. The CDR3 protein is CAISGLGTTNTGELFF. The CDR3 bases are TGTGCCATCAGTGGGTTAGGGACTACGAACACCGGGGAGCTGTTTTTT.

The chain combines TRBV27 with TRBJ1-2, with TRBD1 matching 8 bases. The CDR3 has 13 amino acids. J was trimmed by 5 bases and V by 3 bases; bases with no gene match: 2. The germline CDR1 and CDR2 sequences are MNHEY and SMNVEV (reference sequence). The CDR3 DNA is TGTGCCAGCAGTTTGGACAGGGCTTATGGCTACACCTTC. Translation gives CASSLDRAYGYTF.

The rearrangement links TRBV27 to TRBJ2-7; TRBD1 aligns across 8 bases. The CDR3 is made up of 13 amino acids. Germline CDR1 is MNHEY and CDR2 is SMNVEV (reference sequence). J lost 6 bases, V lost 0 bases, and 1 base had no gene match. CDR3 protein: CASSLSDRGEQYV. The CDR3 DNA reads as TGTGCCAGCAGTTTATCCGACAGGGGCGAGCAGTACGTC.

The chain carries TRBV6-5 and TRBJ2-1; 14 bases are shared with TRBD2. This CDR3 is built from 14 residues. Germline CDR1 reads MNHEY; CDR2 reads SVGAGI. Trimming at V came to 9 bases and at J to 5 bases, leaving 3 bases not matched to a gene. The CDR3 protein is CASRGLAGDNEQFF. CDR3 sequence (DNA): TGTGCCAGTAGGGGACTAGCGGGAGACAATGAGCAGTTCTTC.

The rearrangement links TRBV19 to TRBJ2-3; 7 nucleotides line up with TRBD1. After removal of 6 bases from V and 4 bases from J, the junction contained 4 bases not matched to a gene. The CDR3 runs to 13 residues. Germline lookup yields CDR1 LNHDA and CDR2 SQIVND (reference sequence). CDR3 region: CASRSQGADTQYF. CDR3 coding DNA: TGTGCCAGTAGGTCGCAGGGGGCAGATACGCAGTATTTT.

The V and J genes are TRBV10-3 and TRBJ2-5; D unclear. Germline V gene lookup returns CDR1 ENHRY and CDR2 SYGVKD. The germline V and J ends were trimmed by 8 bases and 3 bases, with 16 bases remaining between them. The CDR3 is made up of 14 amino acids. Here the CDR3 reads CAISPADGEETQYF. CDR3 nucleotides: TGTGCCATCTCACCGGCGGATGGAGAAGAGACCCAGTACTTC.

The genes are TRBV29-1 and TRBJ1-1, with D perhaps TRBD1 (5 bases). Trimming removed 5 bases at V and 6 bases at J, with 13 bases between. The CDR3 totals 12 residues. Germline-derived CDR1 and CDR2 are SQVTM and ANQGSEA. Here the CDR3 reads CSVRGGGAEAFF. CDR3 nucleotide sequence: TGCAGCGTTAGGGGTGGAGGGGCTGAAGCTTTCTTT.

This chain joins TRBV7-6 and TRBJ2-7, with TRBD1 identical over 10 bases. The CDR3 loop spans 15 amino acids. V was pared by 2 bases and J by 2 bases, with 3 bases of the junction left unmatched. Germline V gene lookup returns CDR1 SGHVS and CDR2 FNYEAQ. This CDR3 reads CASSLSDRGPYEQYF. CDR3 DNA: TGTGCCAGCAGCTTATCTGACAGGGGGCCCTACGAGCAGTACTTC.

V gene TRBV5-4 combines with J gene TRBJ2-2; tentatively, D is TRBD2 (7 bases). The germline V and J ends were trimmed by 2 bases and 9 bases, with 17 bases remaining between them. The germline CDR1 and CDR2 sequences are SGHNT and YYREEE (reference sequence). The CDR3 runs 15 residues. The CDR3 nucleotides read TGTGCCAGCAGCTTTTTCGGGGGGCAGGACCGGGAGCTGTTTTTT. This codes for CASSFFGGQDRELFF.

This chain uses TRBV6-1 with TRBJ2-3; D might be TRBD1 (5 bases). Germline V gives CDR1 MNHNS, CDR2 SASEGT. The length of the CDR3 is 18 residues. Trimming took 4 bases from V and 3 from J, leaving 23 bases between them. In DNA form, the CDR3 reads TGTGCCAGCAGTGTTTTTCGCCCGGGCGGCAGGGCAACAGATACGCAGTATTTT. It yields the protein CASSVFRPGGRATDTQYF.

This clone has just a few counts. The genes are TRBV14 and TRBJ1-6; D perhaps matches TRBD1 (6 bases). V lost 1 base, J lost 8 bases, and 12 bases lay in between. The CDR3 totals 15 residues. Germline loops: CDR1 SGHDN, CDR2 FVKESK. The CDR3 protein is CASSQVAQGDSPLHF. CDR3 DNA sequence: TGTGCCAGCAGCCAAGTGGCACAGGGTGATTCACCCCTCCACTTT.

The rearrangement joins TRBV2 to TRBJ2-2; 11 nucleotides line up with TRBD1. CDR1 and CDR2 from the germline V gene are SNHLY and FYNNEI. V trimming: 6 bases; J trimming: 5 bases; junction bases outside the gene matches: 14. There are 18 residues in the CDR3. CDR3 region: CASSLTRTGGAWTGELFF. CDR3 sequence (DNA): TGTGCCAGCAGCTTGACCCGGACAGGGGGCGCGTGGACCGGGGAGCTGTTTTTT.

The gene calls are TRBV11-2 and TRBJ1-1, with TRBD1 identical over 9 bases. From germline, CDR1 is SGHAT and CDR2 FQNNGV. V lost 5 bases, J lost 8 bases, and 6 bases stayed unmatched. CDR3 length: 13 amino acids. CDR3 in amino acids: CASSGNRGPEAFF. In nucleotides, the CDR3 is TGTGCCAGCAGCGGGAACAGGGGGCCCGAAGCTTTCTTT. The complete variable domain, with remaining parts taken from reference TRBV11-2 and TRBJ1-1, reads EAGVAQSPRYKIIEKRQSVAFWCNPISGHATLYWYQQILGQGPKLLIQFQNNGVVDDSQLPKDRFSAERLKGVDSTLKIQPAKLEDSAVYLCASSGNRGPEAFFGQGTRLTVV.

On this clone itself: Germline is not matched at one junction end, which may reflect a read error. The chain couples TRBV9 to TRBJ1-2, with D hard to call. Germline assignment: CDR1 SGDLS and CDR2 YYNGEE. This CDR3 comprises 11 residues. In DNA form, the CDR3 reads TGTGCCAGCAGCGTAGACGTAAAACAAAGCTTC. It codes for CASSVDVKQSF.

The chain couples TRBV14 to TRBJ2-1; 13 nucleotides match TRBD2. The CDR3 runs 16 residues. Per the germline V gene, CDR1 is SGHDN and CDR2 is FVKESK. The trim removed 1 base at V and 8 bases at J, leaving 5 bases unmatched. DNA for the CDR3: TGTGCCAGCAGCCAAGCCGGACTAGCGGGGGTCTATGAGCAGTTCTTC. Its protein product is CASSQAGLAGVYEQFF.

The chain uses TRBV6-6 and TRBJ2-5; TRBD2 matches 11 bases. Germline trimming cut 8 bases from V and 1 base from J; bases unmatched to any gene: 0. This CDR3 is built from 13 residues. Germline CDR1 is MNHNY and CDR2 is SVGAGI (reference sequence). In DNA form, the CDR3 reads TGTGCCAGCCTAGCGGGGGGCCAAGAGACCCAGTACTTC. It translates to CASLAGGQETQYF.

In its sample, this clone was seen once. DNA for the CDR3: TGTGCCACCAGTGATGACACGGACAGGAGTTACTATGGCTACACCTTC. This gives the protein CATSDDTDRSYYGYTF. The chain employs TRBV24-1 and TRBJ1-2; 7 bases map to TRBD1. V lost 3 bases and J lost 3; bases outside the gene matches: 9. Germline CDR1 reads KGHDR; CDR2 reads SFDVKD. The CDR3 has 16 residues.